This T cell receptor (beta chain) is drawn from a study of shared clonotypes between healthy human individuals. About the research overall: CD4 naive and CD4 memory each took three plates per donor, while CD8 naive took two and CD8 memory one.

Produced via immunoSEQ multiplex PCR; TCRdb's table is partial and in-frame only. This sample has approximately 1,500,000 clones, with nearly 99% found just once. Donors were healthy HIV-negative adults without recently reported acute infections or vaccinations. Trimming stripped 1 base from V and 0 bases from J, with 13 bases between. This CDR3 comprises 16 residues. V gene TRBV5-3 combines with J gene TRBJ1-2; D unclear. TRBV5-3 is an ORF; its function is uncertain. Sequencing input: naive CD4+ T cells sorted from blood. Subset in this sample: CD45RA+ positively selected. The sequence was collected from a man younger than 45 in good health. The CDR3 protein is CARSLYRGASNYGYTF. CDR3 coding DNA: TGTGCCAGAAGCTTGTACCGAGGAGCTTCTAACTATGGCTACACCTTC.